Listed below are T cell receptor beta chains from one sample, sequenced in a study of technical replicates of blood from several donors. Produced via immunoSEQ multiplex PCR; TCRdb's table is partial and in-frame only. Of about 56,000 clones listed, 90% to 95% are singletons. The sequencing sample was made of PBMCs. Receptors were obtained from a human donor in good health. Some clones in this sample may be carry-over from other donors' samples. The CDR3 runs from the conserved cysteine through the conserved F or W. D genes are given only for firm matches. Clone size is given for some rows only: seen once, a few or many times, or a class if the clone is expanded.

TRBJ2-2 TRBV11-2 . . TGTGCCAGCAGACGAATTAGCCGGGGAAAACCCGGGGAGCTGTTTTTT CASRRISRGKPGELFF
TRBJ1-6 TRBV4-1 once TRBD1 TGCGCCAGCAGCCAAGATTCAGGGGGCAATTCACCCCTCCACTTT CASSQDSGGNSPLHF
TRBJ2-2 TRBV9 . TRBD2 TGTGCCAGCAGCGTAGGTCGGGGGGGGCGCATCACCGGGGAGCTGTTTTTT CASSVGRGGRITGELFF
TRBJ2-5 TRBV5-1 . . TGCGCCAGCAGCTCTTTCTTGGGGGCCGGAGAGACCCAGTACTTC CASSSFLGAGETQYF
TRBJ1-1 TRBV6-5 . . TGTGCCAGCAGGACAGGGAACACTGAAGCTTTCTTT CASRTGNTEAFF
TRBJ2-7 TRBV5-8 . TRBD1 TGTGCCAGCAGCTCGGACAGGGTCGGGGAGCAGTACTTC CASSSDRVGEQYF
TRBJ2-2 TRBV4-1 . TRBD1 TGCGCCAGCAGCCAAGATCAAGGGGGCCCCGGGGAGCTGTTTTTT CASSQDQGGPGELFF
TRBJ1-2 TRBV2 . TRBD1 TGTGCCAGCAGCGGACAGGGAGCTAACTATGGCTACACCTTC CASSGQGANYGYTF
TRBJ2-7 TRBV10-3 . TRBD1 TGTGCCATCTCATCCCGGGGACAGGGTACAACCTACGAGCAGTACTTC CAISSRGQGTTYEQYF
TRBJ2-6 TRBV7-6 . TRBD1 TGTGCCAGCAGCTTAGGATTCGAGGGACAGGGAACAGGGGCCAACGTCCTGACTTTC CASSLGFEGQGTGANVLTF
TRBJ2-1 TRBV5-1 few TRBD2 TGCGCCAGCAGCCGGGCGGGGACTAGCGGGTCACTTGAGCAGTTCTTC CASSRAGTSGSLEQFF
TRBJ2-2 TRBV4-2 . . TGTGCCAGCAGCCAATTTGGTCAGACCGGGGAGCTGTTTTTT CASSQFGQTGELFF
TRBJ1-1 TRBV5-4 . . TGTGCCAGCATCCCGCGGGGGGGCGTGAACACTGAAGCTTTCTTT CASIPRGGVNTEAFF
TRBJ1-3 TRBV6-5 . . TGTGCCAGCAGTTACTTACAGGGTTCTGGAAACACCATATATTTT CASSYLQGSGNTIYF